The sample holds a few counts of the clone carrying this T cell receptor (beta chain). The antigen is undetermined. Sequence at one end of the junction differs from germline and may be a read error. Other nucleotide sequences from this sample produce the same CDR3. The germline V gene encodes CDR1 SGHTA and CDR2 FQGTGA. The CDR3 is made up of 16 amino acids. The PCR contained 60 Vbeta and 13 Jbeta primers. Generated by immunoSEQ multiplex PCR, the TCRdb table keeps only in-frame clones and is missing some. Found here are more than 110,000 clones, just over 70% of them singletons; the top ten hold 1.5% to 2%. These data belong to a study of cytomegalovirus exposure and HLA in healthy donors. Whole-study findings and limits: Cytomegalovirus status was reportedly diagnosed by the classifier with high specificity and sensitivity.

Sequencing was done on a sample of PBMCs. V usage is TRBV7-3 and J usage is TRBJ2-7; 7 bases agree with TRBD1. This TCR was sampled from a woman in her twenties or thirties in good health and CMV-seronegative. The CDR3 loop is CASSLMGRGTSYEQYF. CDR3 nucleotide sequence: TGTGCCAGTAGCTTAATGGGCAGGGGGACGTCCTACGAGCAGTACTTC. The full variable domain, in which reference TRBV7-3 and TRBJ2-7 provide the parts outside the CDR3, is GAGVSQTPSNKVTEKGKYVELRCDPISGHTALYWYRQSLGQGPEFLIYFQGTGAADDSGLPNDRFFAVRPEGSVSTLKIQRTERGDSAVYLCASSLMGRGTSYEQYFGPGTRLTVT.